The 3 T cell receptor beta chains in this list originate from one sample, sequenced in a study of T cell clonality in common variable immunodeficiency. Some clones are missing from TCRdb's copy, which holds only in-frame ones; the method was immunoSEQ multiplex PCR. Altogether some 40,000 clones were found in the sample, and no singletons occur. Sequencing used peripheral blood mononuclear cells. These receptors were collected from a person aged 18 to 75 in good health.

The table lists this clone with many counts. Read data end 3 residues before the CDR3 end; the end is taken from the germline J gene. V and J are TRBV7-9 and TRBJ1-4; D gene ambiguous. Germline V gene lookup returns CDR1 SEHNR and CDR2 FQNEAQ (reference sequence). This CDR3 comprises 14 residues. V gave up 1 base and J gave up 3 bases, with 6 bases separating them. The sequenced CDR3 bases are TGTGCCAGCAGCTTAGACAGATCTAATGAAAAA. The encoded protein is CASSLDRSNEK. The whole CDR3 protein is CASSLDRSNEKLFF.

This clone was seen a handful of times. The CDR3 extends 3 residues past the end of the read, so its final part is completed from the germline J gene. V and J are TRBV7-2 and TRBJ1-1, with D possibly being TRBD1 (6 bases). Germline CDR1 is SGHTA and CDR2 is FQGNSA. This CDR3 is built from 14 residues. The covered CDR3 bases are TGTGCCAGCAGCTTAGCGTTACAGGGCCAGGGC. It is translated as CASSLALQGQG. From start to end, the CDR3 is CASSLALQGQGAFF.

This clone was counted many times. The read terminates 3 residues before the CDR3 end, so the remaining end is supplied by the germline J gene. J is TRBJ2-3 and V is TRBV5-1; D might be TRBD1 (7 bases). The ends were cut back, 4 bases at V and 2 bases at J, with 17 bases in the middle. Germline CDR1 SGHRS, CDR2 YFSETQ. CDR3 length: 16 amino acids. CDR3 DNA (partial): TGCGCCAGCAGCCGCGGGACAGCTCTTCCCACAGATACG. Protein sequence: CASSRGTALPTDT. Given in full, the CDR3 is CASSRGTALPTDTQYF.